This TCR beta chain was observed in a study of blood T cell repertoires in COVID-19. Study overall: Acute and convalescent COVID-19 specimens originated in the United States, Italy and Spain. From T cells, B-cell-depleted T cells, or PBMCs came the material, which was cDNA or gDNA.

Clones were read by immunoSEQ multiplex PCR, and TCRdb kept only the in-frame ones, dropping some. The sample contains approximately 120,000 clones, 70% to 75% of which appear only once. CDR3 length: 17 amino acids. Germline V CDR1 and CDR2: SGDLS, YYNGEE. V lost 0 bases and J 4 bases, leaving 18 bases between the germline ends. While infection was still active, Seattle patients were enrolled and then followed longitudinally. Material: peripheral blood. The gene calls are TRBV9 and TRBJ2-3, with D perhaps TRBD2 (7 bases). The source is a man older than 75 with COVID-19, enrolled during active disease. CDR3 amino acids: CASSVAEGGGSADTQYF. CDR3 in DNA: TGTGCCAGCAGCGTAGCTGAGGGGGGCGGGAGCGCAGATACGCAGTATTTT.